The clone carrying this TCR beta chain was detected only a few times. Its antigen is still unknown. Using RNA transcripts as the source, TCR beta CDR3 regions were amplified. TCR CDR3 regions were first amplified by RT-PCR with HTBI primers. TCRdb processed the multiplex PCR reads anew with MiXCR; each CDR3 protein has one entry. The sample holds about 610,000 distinct CDR3 sequences; roughly 15% are singletons and the top ten take 3.5% to 4.5%. V dropped 4 bases and J dropped 4 bases, with 17 bases sitting between them. The CDR3 totals 15 residues. Germline loops: CDR1 LNHDA, CDR2 SQIVND (reference sequence). Ophthalmopathy cases met thresholds of Clinical Activity Score at least 3, NOSPECS grade at least 4 and duration under 3 months. Clinical symptoms, serum thyroxine, TRAb, thyroid ultrasound and orbital computed tomography informed diagnoses. The data are from a study of T cells in Graves' hyperthyroidism and ophthalmopathy. Study results and limitations: Also found in blood were most expanded thyroid clonotypes above 0.001. Onset of ophthalmopathy came a median 6.5 months after the model predicted it.

This sequence was found in a woman in her thirties or forties with Graves' ophthalmopathy. The chain has TRBV19 and TRBJ2-7; a weak D match, TRBD1 (6 bases). The sample was blood. The DNA for the CDR3 is TGTGCCAGTAGTACCACACAGGGACCTCCTTACGAGCAGTACTTC. Protein sequence: CASSTTQGPPYEQYF.